The sequence of this T cell receptor (beta chain) was determined in a study of cytomegalovirus exposure and HLA in healthy donors. Points from the study as a whole: It was shown in a later analysis that HLA-associated TCR beta chains were more clonally expanded than other, equally common chains.

Concerning this clone itself: Its antigen is as yet unknown.

It was healthy bone marrow donors who served as donors. It was with 60 Vbeta and 13 Jbeta primers that the PCR ran. As originally analysed: Per a later analysis, the number of unique TCR beta chains was around 79 million, of which some 9.9 million were shared. Sequencing was performed with immunoSEQ multiplex PCR; in TCRdb, only in-frame clones are kept and a portion is missing. That table gives V, J and clone size, and the DNA gave D and trimming. This specimen shows under 130,000 clones; the ten leading clones hold around 0.6%. The sequenced sample was PBMCs. This receptor was identified in a man aged 45-60 years in good health and CMV-seronegative.

The CDR3 loop is CASSNDRTYEQYF. The DNA of the CDR3 is TGCGCCAGCAGCAACGACAGGACCTACGAGCAGTACTTC. The chain recombines TRBV5-1 with TRBJ2-5; TRBD1 is a possible D gene (6 bases). Judging by the DNA end, TRBJ2-7 fits better; the J call may be wrong. The CDR3 sequence is 13 residues long. Germline CDR1 SGHRS, CDR2 YFSETQ.